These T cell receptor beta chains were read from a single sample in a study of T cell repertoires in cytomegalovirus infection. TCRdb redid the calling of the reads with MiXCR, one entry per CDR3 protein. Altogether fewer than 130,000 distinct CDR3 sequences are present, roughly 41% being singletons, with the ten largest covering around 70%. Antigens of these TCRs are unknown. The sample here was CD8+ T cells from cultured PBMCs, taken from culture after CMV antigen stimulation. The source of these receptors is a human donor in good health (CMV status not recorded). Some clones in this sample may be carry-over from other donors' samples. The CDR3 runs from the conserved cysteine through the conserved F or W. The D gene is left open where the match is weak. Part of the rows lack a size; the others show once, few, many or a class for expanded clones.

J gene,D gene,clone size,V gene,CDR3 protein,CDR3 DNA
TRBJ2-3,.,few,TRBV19,CASSGVASGTDTQYF,TGTGCCAGTAGTGGGGTGGCCTCGGGCACAGATACGCAGTATTTT
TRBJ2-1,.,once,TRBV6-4,CASSAASGSYNEQFF,TGTGCCAGCAGTGCCGCCAGCGGCTCCTACAATGAGCAGTTCTTC
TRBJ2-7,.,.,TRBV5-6,CASKPWGGPEQYF,TGTGCCAGCAAACCCTGGGGCGGGCCCGAGCAGTACTTC
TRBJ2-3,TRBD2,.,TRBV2,CASRASSGGATDTQYF,TGTGCCAGCAGGGCGTCTAGCGGGGGGGCCACAGATACGCAGTATTTT
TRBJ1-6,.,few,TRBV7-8,CASSLGLWVTPNSPLHF,TGTGCCAGCAGCTTAGGTCTATGGGTAACACCTAATTCACCCCTCCACTTT
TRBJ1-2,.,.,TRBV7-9,CASSYGTDYGYTF,TGTGCCAGCAGCTATGGGACGGACTATGGCTACACCTTC
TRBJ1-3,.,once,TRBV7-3,CASSPSPLGNTIYF,TGTGCCAGCAGCCCCAGCCCTCTCGGAAACACCATATATTTT
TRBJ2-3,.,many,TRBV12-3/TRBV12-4,CASSPREGAHTDTQYF,TGTGCCAGCAGCCCTAGGGAGGGGGCGCACACAGATACGCAGTATTTT
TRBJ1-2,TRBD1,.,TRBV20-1,CSARDLRQGLANYGYTF,TGCAGTGCTAGAGACCTTAGACAGGGCCTAGCTAACTATGGCTACACCTTC
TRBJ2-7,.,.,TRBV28,CASSPSVSWEQYF,TGTGCCAGCAGTCCCTCGGTCTCGTGGGAGCAGTACTTC
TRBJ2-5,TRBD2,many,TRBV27,CASSPGLGGETQYF,TGTGCCAGCAGCCCTGGACTAGGCGGGGAGACCCAGTACTTC
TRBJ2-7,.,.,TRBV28,CASSLPGTRRYEQYF,TGTGCCAGCAGTTTGCCCGGGACAAGGAGGTACGAGCAGTACTTC
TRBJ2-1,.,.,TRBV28,CASSWLTAYNEQFF,TGTGCCAGCAGTTGGTTGACTGCCTACAATGAGCAGTTCTTC
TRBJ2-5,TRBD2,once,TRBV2,CASSEGGRLAGGQETQYF,TGTGCCAGCAGTGAAGGGGGTCGGCTAGCGGGGGGCCAAGAGACCCAGTACTTC
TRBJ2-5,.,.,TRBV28,CASIRGGYQETQYF,TGTGCCAGCATCAGAGGCGGGTACCAAGAGACCCAGTACTTC
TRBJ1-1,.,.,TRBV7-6,CASSAGGHRANTEAFF,TGTGCCAGCAGCGCAGGCGGACATCGAGCAAACACTGAAGCTTTCTTT
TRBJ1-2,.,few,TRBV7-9,CASSSPRREDNYGYTF,TGTGCCAGCAGCTCCCCTAGGCGGGAAGATAACTATGGCTACACCTTC
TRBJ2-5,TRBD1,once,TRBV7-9,CASTESWTGDNF,TGTGCCAGCACCGAATCTTGGACAGGGGATAACTTC
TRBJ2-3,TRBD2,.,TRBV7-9,CASRTLLAGGSDTQYF,TGTGCCAGCCGGACACTACTAGCGGGGGGGTCAGATACGCAGTATTTT
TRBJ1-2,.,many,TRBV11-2,CASSLGTEDGYTF,TGTGCCAGCAGCTTAGGGACAGAGGATGGCTACACCTTC
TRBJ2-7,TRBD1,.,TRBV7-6,CASSPGWTGSYEQYF,TGTGCCAGCAGTCCCGGTTGGACAGGCTCCTACGAGCAGTACTTC
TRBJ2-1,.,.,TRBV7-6,CASRKQGASYNEQFF,TGTGCCAGCAGGAAACAGGGAGCCTCCTACAATGAGCAGTTCTTC
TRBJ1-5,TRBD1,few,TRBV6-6,CASSIRDRNHQPQHF,TGTGCCAGCAGTATCCGGGACAGGAACCATCAGCCCCAGCATTTT
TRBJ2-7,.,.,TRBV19,CASSITGPSYEQYF,TGTGCCAGTAGTATAACAGGGCCCTCCTACGAGCAGTACTTC
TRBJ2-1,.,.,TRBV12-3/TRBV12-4,CASSPGLPLGNEQFF,TGTGCCAGCAGCCCCGGACTACCTCTAGGGAATGAGCAGTTCTTC
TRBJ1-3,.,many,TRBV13,CASSLGLNSGNTIYF,TGTGCCAGCAGCTTGGGACTCAACTCTGGAAACACCATATATTTT
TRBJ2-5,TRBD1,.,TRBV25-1,CASSELGPGQGSVETQYF,TGTGCCAGCAGTGAATTGGGACCGGGACAGGGATCGGTCGAGACCCAGTACTTC
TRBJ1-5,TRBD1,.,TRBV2,CASNRGINQPQHF,TGTGCCAGCAACAGGGGGATCAATCAGCCCCAGCATTTT
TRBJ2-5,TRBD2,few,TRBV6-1,CASSEWGGPQETQYF,TGTGCCAGCAGTGAATGGGGGGGTCCCCAAGAGACCCAGTACTTC
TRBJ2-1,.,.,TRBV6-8,CASTKWGVRDNEQFF,TGTGCCAGCACCAAATGGGGGGTCCGGGACAATGAGCAGTTCTTC
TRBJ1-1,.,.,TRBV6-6,CASSYSSGEDMNTEAFF,TGTGCCAGCAGTTACTCGAGTGGGGAAGACATGAACACTGAAGCTTTCTTT
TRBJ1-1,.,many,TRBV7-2,CASSLKARAGTEAFF,TGTGCCAGCAGCTTAAAGGCCAGGGCTGGGACTGAAGCTTTCTTT
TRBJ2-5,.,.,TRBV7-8,CASSSLLEVGETQYF,TGTGCCAGCAGCTCCCTTCTGGAGGTTGGAGAGACCCAGTACTTC
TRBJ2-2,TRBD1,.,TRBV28,CASSSSTGVTGELFF,TGTGCCAGCAGTTCATCGACAGGGGTAACCGGGGAGCTGTTTTTT
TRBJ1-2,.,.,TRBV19,CASLPGTGSGYTF,TGTGCCAGTCTTCCAGGGACCGGGAGTGGCTACACCTTC
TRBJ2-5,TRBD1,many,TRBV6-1,CASTTGIPQETQYF,TGTGCCAGTACGACAGGGATTCCCCAAGAGACCCAGTACTTC
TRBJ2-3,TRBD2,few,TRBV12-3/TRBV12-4,CASSPRGEGTDTQYF,TGTGCCAGCAGTCCACGGGGGGAGGGGACAGATACGCAGTATTTT